These 32 T cell receptor beta chains came from one sample sequenced in a study of shared clonotypes between healthy human individuals. Assay used: immunoSEQ multiplex PCR; TCRdb lists only in-frame clones, some missing. The sample records about 110,000 clones, 55% to 80% being singletons. The sequenced sample was memory CD8+ T cells sorted from blood. The sample's subset: CD45RO+ cells pooled with CCR7-negative TemRA cells. All receptors derive from a woman younger than 45 in good health.

This chain links TRBV27 with TRBJ1-1; D gene uncertain. Trimming left V 4 bases short and J 4 bases short, with 16 bases between. The germline gives CDR1 MNHEY, CDR2 SMNVEV (reference sequence). This CDR3 has 15 residues. The CDR3 loop is CASSWAGSPITEAFF. The CDR3 DNA is TGTGCCAGCAGTTGGGCCGGAAGCCCTATCACTGAAGCTTTCTTT.

This clone was recorded at least ten times. The chain carries TRBV28 and TRBJ2-3, with D perhaps TRBD1 (5 bases). Germline CDR1 is MDHEN and CDR2 is SYDVKM. Trimming cost V 2 bases and J 5 bases, with 5 bases left between them. CDR3 length equals 12 residues. The CDR3 DNA sequence: TGTGCCAGCAGTTTAACAGGAGATACGCAGTATTTT. This translates into CASSLTGDTQYF.

This clone showed up just a few times. The V and J genes are TRBV6-1 and TRBJ2-1, with D perhaps TRBD1 (6 bases). Germline V gene lookup returns CDR1 MNHNS and CDR2 SASEGT. V was cut by 4 bases and J by 8 bases, with 18 bases left in between. There are 15 residues in the CDR3. In DNA form, the CDR3 reads TGTGCCAGCAGTGTGGAAGTAGCGTCAGGGGATGAGCAGTTCTTC. Translating gives CASSVEVASGDEQFF.

The DNA for the CDR3 is TGTGCCATCAGTGCCCTAGCGGGAACCTACGAGCAGTACTTC. This gives the protein CAISALAGTYEQYF. The rearrangement joins TRBV10-3 to TRBJ2-7; 9 positions match TRBD2. This CDR3 spans 14 amino acids. V lost 4 bases and J lost 2; bases outside the gene matches: 3. CDR1 is ENHRY and CDR2 is SYGVKD in the germline V gene.

The rearrangement uses TRBV11-2 and TRBJ2-1; a weak D match, TRBD2 (5 bases). V lost 3 bases to trimming and J lost 7 bases, with 16 bases between them. The CDR3 covers 15 residues. From germline, CDR1 is SGHAT and CDR2 FQNNGV. CDR3 in amino acids: CASSFPTRAQNEQFF. CDR3 nucleotides: TGTGCCAGCAGCTTTCCTACTAGAGCCCAAAATGAGCAGTTCTTC.

This clone has just a few counts. J is TRBJ1-2 and V is TRBV4-1, with 7 nucleotides matching TRBD1. V lost 4 bases and J lost 8; bases outside the gene matches: 7. The CDR3 is 13 amino acids. In germline, CDR1 is MGHRA, CDR2 YSYEKL. CDR3 in amino acids: CASSPGTVQGYTF. In DNA, the CDR3 is TGCGCCAGCAGCCCGGGGACAGTCCAAGGCTACACCTTC.

The chain recombines TRBV27 with TRBJ1-4, with D uncertain. Per the germline V gene, CDR1 is MNHEY and CDR2 is SMNVEV (reference sequence). The CDR3 covers 14 residues. Trimming took 1 base from V and 0 from J, leaving 3 bases between them. The CDR3 DNA reads as TGTGCCAGCAGTTTATGGGCAACTAATGAAAAACTGTTTTTT. Protein product: CASSLWATNEKLFF. The whole variable domain, remainder taken from reference TRBV27 and TRBJ1-4, is EAQVTQNPRYLITVTGKKLTVTCSQNMNHEYMSWYRQDPGLGLRQIYYSMNVEVTDKGDVPEGYKVSRKEKRNFPLILESPSPNQTSLYFCASSLWATNEKLFFGSGTQLSVL.

Details on this clone: One junction end does not reproduce the germline sequence, and a read error may be involved. CDR3 region: CASSPIAGGPGPRNF. The CDR3 region has the DNA TGTGCCAGCAGTCCGATAGCGGGAGGGCCGGGACCTAGGAACTTC. This chain links TRBV28 with TRBJ2-5; 11 bases line up with TRBD2. The CDR3 consists of 15 residues. CDR1 and CDR2 from the germline V gene are MDHEN and SYDVKM.

This clone was counted between two and nine times. The gene calls are TRBV18 and TRBJ2-6; D remains ambiguous. CDR3 length: 18 residues. Germline CDR1 is KGHSH and CDR2 is LQKENI. Trimming cost V 2 bases and J 0 bases, with 14 bases left between them. Written as DNA, the CDR3 is TGTGCCAGCTCACCATCCCTTCAGACCCGCTCTGGGGCCAACGTCCTGACTTTC. Its translation is CASSPSLQTRSGANVLTF. Full variable domain (remainder filled in from reference TRBV18 and TRBJ2-6): NAGVMQNPRHLVRRRGQEARLRCSPMKGHSHVYWYRQLPEEGLKFMVYLQKENIIDESGMPKERFSAEFPKEGPSILRIQQVVRGDSAAYFCASSPSLQTRSGANVLTFGAGSRLTVL.

V gene TRBV7-2 combines with J gene TRBJ1-2; D is perhaps TRBD1 (5 bases). The CDR3 covers 15 residues. Germline assignment: CDR1 SGHTA and CDR2 FQGNSA. Trimming removed 5 bases from V and 5 bases from J, with 18 bases in between. CDR3 coding DNA: TGTGCCAGCAGCGCATCCGGGACTAACCTATATGGCTACACCTTC. It codes for CASSASGTNLYGYTF.

The chain is built from TRBV6-1 and TRBJ2-7; no firm D call. The CDR3 sequence is 11 residues long. V was cut by 7 bases and J by 0 bases, with 4 bases left in between. CDR1 and CDR2 (germline): MNHNS, SASEGT. The DNA of the CDR3 is TGTGCCAGCACCGGCTCCTACGAGCAGTACTTC. Translated, it gives CASTGSYEQYF.

The V gene is TRBV11-2, the J gene TRBJ2-1; 8 bases fit TRBD1. This CDR3 region has 15 residues. Germline assignment: CDR1 SGHAT and CDR2 FQNNGV. With V trimmed by 4 bases and J by 4 bases, 6 bases remained unmatched. The CDR3, as DNA: TGTGCCAGCAGCTCTATCAGGGGGCCGTACAATGAGCAGTTCTTC. Protein product: CASSSIRGPYNEQFF. The complete variable domain, with remaining parts taken from reference TRBV11-2 and TRBJ2-1, reads EAGVAQSPRYKIIEKRQSVAFWCNPISGHATLYWYQQILGQGPKLLIQFQNNGVVDDSQLPKDRFSAERLKGVDSTLKIQPAKLEDSAVYLCASSSIRGPYNEQFFGPGTRLTVL.

The genes are TRBV5-1 and TRBJ1-2, with a tentative D call TRBD1 (5 bases). Trimming stripped 3 bases from V and 8 bases from J, with 8 bases between. Germline V gives CDR1 SGHRS, CDR2 YFSETQ. There are 11 residues in the CDR3. CDR3 sequence (DNA): TGCGCCAGCAGCTCAGGGATGGGCTACACCTTC. Its protein product is CASSSGMGYTF.

V is TRBV5-8 and J is TRBJ2-7; 8 bases align to TRBD1. CDR3 size: 15 residues. V was pared by 4 bases and J by 4 bases, with 10 bases of the junction left unmatched. Germline CDR1 SGHTS, CDR2 YDEGEE. The CDR3 spells CASSARDRPPYEQYF. DNA for the CDR3: TGTGCCAGCAGCGCGAGGGACAGGCCCCCTTACGAGCAGTACTTC. The full variable domain, its missing parts supplied by reference TRBV5-8 and TRBJ2-7, is EAGVTQSPTHLIKTRGQQATLRCSPISGHTSVYWYQQALGLGLQFLLWYDEGEERNRGNFPPRFSGRQFPNYSSELNVNALELEDSALYLCASSARDRPPYEQYFGPGTRLTVT.

The chain employs TRBV4-1 and TRBJ2-7, with TRBD1 matching over 8 bases. Germline assignment: CDR1 MGHRA and CDR2 YSYEKL. Trimming removed 8 bases from V and 5 bases from J; junction bases left unmatched: 20. The CDR3 is 17 residues long. In DNA form, the CDR3 reads TGCGCCAGCTCCTCGGCTTCACGGGACAGGATGACCCACGAGCAGTACTTC. Amino acids: CASSSASRDRMTHEQYF.

V gene TRBV5-4 combines with J gene TRBJ1-2; TRBD1 is a possible D gene (5 bases). The CDR3 sequence is 15 residues long. Germline V lookup: CDR1 SGHNT, CDR2 YYREEE (reference sequence). V was pared by 3 bases and J by 3 bases, with 15 bases between. CDR3 amino acids: CASSWGTEADYGYTF. For the CDR3, the DNA is TGTGCCAGCAGCTGGGGGACGGAGGCCGACTATGGCTACACCTTC.

This clone was observed a few times. The V call is TRBV11-2, the J call TRBJ2-3; weak D call: TRBD1 (6 bases). Germline assignment: CDR1 SGHAT and CDR2 FQNNGV. The CDR3 is 17 residues long. Trimming shortened V by 1 base and J by 6 bases, and 20 bases separated the two germline ends. The CDR3 loop reads CASSLAAFSDSRDTQYF. The CDR3 DNA reads as TGTGCCAGCAGCTTAGCGGCGTTCTCGGACAGCCGTGATACGCAGTATTTT. Drawing the rest from reference TRBV11-2 and TRBJ2-3, the complete variable domain is EAGVAQSPRYKIIEKRQSVAFWCNPISGHATLYWYQQILGQGPKLLIQFQNNGVVDDSQLPKDRFSAERLKGVDSTLKIQPAKLEDSAVYLCASSLAAFSDSRDTQYFGPGTRLTVL.

Here the CDR3 DNA reads TGTGCCAGCAGCGTCGCCGGGACAGGTTCAAGTGGCTACACCTTC. Translation: CASSVAGTGSSGYTF. The J gene is TRBJ1-2, the V gene TRBV5-6; TRBD1 aligns across 8 bases. J gave up 7 bases and V 4 bases, and 12 bases lay outside the gene matches. Germline CDR1 is SGHDT and CDR2 is YYEEEE. The CDR3 runs 15 residues.

V gene TRBV5-1 combines with J gene TRBJ2-7, with D uncertain. The CDR3 spans 14 residues. Looked up from germline, CDR1 is SGHRS and CDR2 is YFSETQ. Trimming took off 0 bases at V and 0 bases at J, with 7 bases between the two ends. Here the CDR3 DNA reads TGCGCCAGCAGCTTGGCCGCGAGCTCCTACGAGCAGTACTTC. Translated, it gives CASSLAASSYEQYF.

In this sample, this clone turned up a few times. The J gene is TRBJ2-1, the V gene TRBV7-9; possible D gene TRBD1, 7 bases. The CDR3 covers 15 residues. Trimming left V 2 bases short and J 0 bases short, with 8 bases between. Per germline, CDR1 SEHNR and CDR2 FQNEAQ (reference sequence). The CDR3 loop is CASSLQGGSYNEQFF. The CDR3 region has the DNA TGTGCCAGCAGCTTACAGGGGGGCTCCTACAATGAGCAGTTCTTC.

The CDR3 nucleotides read TGTGCCAGCAGTGAAATGGTTTCCTACGAGCAGTACTTC. Protein sequence: CASSEMVSYEQYF. The chain links TRBV2 to TRBJ2-7; D not resolved. Germline V gene sequence: CDR1 SNHLY, CDR2 FYNNEI. This CDR3 has 13 residues. V was shortened by 2 bases and J by 1 base, with 6 bases between the two germline ends.

This clone was picked up many times. This chain links TRBV7-7 with TRBJ1-4, with 8 bases that match TRBD1. Germline CDR1 and CDR2: SSHAT and FNYEAQ (reference sequence). This CDR3 has 14 residues. Unmatched junction bases numbered 5, after V lost 3 bases and J lost 8 bases. In DNA form, the CDR3 reads TGTGCCAGCAGCTTTCAGGGGGCTGAGGAAAAACTGTTTTTT. Amino acids: CASSFQGAEEKLFF.

The chain combines TRBV19 with TRBJ2-2; TRBD1 is a possible D gene (6 bases). V gave up 6 bases and J gave up 0 bases, with 14 bases separating them. This CDR3 contains 16 residues. Per germline, CDR1 LNHDA and CDR2 SQIVND (reference sequence). The DNA for the CDR3 is TGTGCCAGTAGCTTGGGACAAACTCCGAACACCGGGGAGCTGTTTTTT. Translation: CASSLGQTPNTGELFF.

The chain is built from TRBV5-8 and TRBJ2-7; TRBD2 might be the D (5 bases). CDR1 is SGHTS, CDR2 YDEGEE, per germline. The CDR3 spans 13 residues. V was shortened by 0 bases and J by 6 bases, with 10 bases between the two germline ends. In nucleotides, the CDR3 is TGTGCCAGCAGCTTGGCGGGAACCCCCGAGCAGTACTTC. Encoded protein: CASSLAGTPEQYF.

CDR3 residues: CASRGDQGNYGYTF. The CDR3 region has the DNA TGTGCCAGCAGGGGAGATCAGGGTAACTATGGCTACACCTTC. The chain combines TRBV27 with TRBJ1-2; tentative D call: TRBD1 (5 bases). V shed 6 bases and J shed 1 base, with 12 bases lying between them. The CDR3 extends over 14 amino acids. The germline V gene encodes CDR1 MNHEY and CDR2 SMNVEV (reference sequence).

Only one count was recorded for this clone. The rearrangement links TRBV7-2 to TRBJ1-5, with D uncertain. Germline V lookup: CDR1 SGHTA, CDR2 FQGNSA. Deletions cut 3 bases from V and 1 base from J, with 10 bases between. The CDR3 is made up of 15 amino acids. The CDR3 region has the DNA TGTGCCAGCAGCTTGGAAACCCTCAGCAATCAGCCCCAGCATTTT. Its translation is CASSLETLSNQPQHF.

This clone was counted many times. The V and J genes are TRBV6-1 and TRBJ1-3; no clear D gene. Germline-derived CDR1 and CDR2 are MNHNS and SASEGT. With 1 base removed from V and 5 bases from J, the gap between germline ends came to 6 bases. The CDR3 has 13 amino acids. The CDR3 DNA sequence: TGTGCCAGCAGTGAAGAAGAAAGAAACACCATATATTTT. Translated: CASSEEERNTIYF.

The chain carries TRBV4-1 and TRBJ2-7, with 7 bases lining up with TRBD1. The CDR3 runs 18 residues. The germline V gene has CDR1 MGHRA and CDR2 YSYEKL. Germline trimming cut 1 base from V and 3 bases from J; bases unmatched to any gene: 15. The CDR3 here is CASSQVILRQGSLYEQYF. CDR3 DNA sequence: TGCGCCAGCAGCCAAGTAATACTAAGACAGGGCTCTCTCTACGAGCAGTACTTC.

This chain links TRBV18 with TRBJ1-2, with D maybe TRBD1 (5 bases). This CDR3 spans 14 amino acids. V lost 0 bases and J lost 4, with 9 bases in between. CDR1 is KGHSH, CDR2 LQKENI, per germline. The CDR3 protein is CASSPPQGIYGYTF. The CDR3, as DNA: TGTGCCAGCTCACCACCGCAGGGAATCTATGGCTACACCTTC. The full variable domain, in which reference TRBV18 and TRBJ1-2 provide the parts outside the CDR3, is NAGVMQNPRHLVRRRGQEARLRCSPMKGHSHVYWYRQLPEEGLKFMVYLQKENIIDESGMPKERFSAEFPKEGPSILRIQQVVRGDSAAYFCASSPPQGIYGYTFGSGTRLTVV.

This clone has ten or more counts. The chain links TRBV5-4 to TRBJ2-7; 10 bases align to TRBD2. The junction had 2 bases not matched to a gene; V was cut back by 0 bases and J by 2 bases. The germline CDR1 and CDR2 sequences are SGHNT and YYREEE (reference sequence). This CDR3 is 15 amino acids long. This CDR3 is CASSLVAGGTYEQYF. Here the CDR3 DNA reads TGTGCCAGCAGCTTGGTAGCGGGAGGTACCTACGAGCAGTACTTC.

V and J are TRBV7-3 and TRBJ2-7; possible D gene TRBD1, 6 bases. This CDR3 has 15 residues. V gave up 1 base and J gave up 3 bases, with 13 bases separating them. Per the germline V gene, CDR1 is SGHTA and CDR2 is FQGTGA. CDR3 DNA: TGTGCCAGCAGCTTAAATAGGGGGAACAGCTACGAGCAGTACTTC. Its translation: CASSLNRGNSYEQYF. Based on the CDR3 plus reference TRBV7-3 and TRBJ2-7, the full variable domain is GAGVSQTPSNKVTEKGKYVELRCDPISGHTALYWYRQSLGQGPEFLIYFQGTGAADDSGLPNDRFFAVRPEGSVSTLKIQRTERGDSAVYLCASSLNRGNSYEQYFGPGTRLTVT.

The chain uses TRBV11-2 and TRBJ2-3; D ambiguous. Germline lookup yields CDR1 SGHAT and CDR2 FQNNGV. V was pared by 0 bases and J by 2 bases, with 15 bases between. The CDR3 consists of 17 residues. The CDR3 reads CASSLDLGTLITDTQYF. As DNA, the CDR3 is TGTGCCAGCAGCTTAGATCTAGGCACCCTAATCACAGATACGCAGTATTTT.